This TCR beta chain was observed in a study of shared clonotypes between healthy human individuals (dated by TCRdb to the early 2020s). Some background on the complete study: The cohort comprised a couple of women and three men aged 18 to 49 years. For each donor, CD4 naive and CD4 memory were each run on three plates, CD8 naive on two plates, and CD8 memory on one plate. The study deeply sequenced blood TCR repertoires of about five healthy adults to estimate repertoire size and the extent of clonotype sharing between individuals. Libraries were prepared and TCR repertoires were sequenced by different laboratories using diverse techniques, in order to increase sequencing depth and limit assay-specific biases. Leukapheresis yielded between about 0.85 and 10 billion PBMCs per donor. The full study reports these points: Even with the large sequencing depth, rarefaction of the sorted-subset datasets indicated that sequencing was incomplete. Because the study included only a small number of donors, the genetic and exposure-history diversity represented was limited. Estimated clonotype richness was generally larger for naive than for memory subsets. Higher generation probabilities were observed for clonotypes shared by all four sorted-subset donors than for non-shared clonotypes. Sampling was restricted to blood, and TCR repertoires in tissues likely differ from the TCR repertoires found in blood. Approximately 5% of naive CD4, 3% to 4% of naive CD8, approximately 2.2% of memory CD4, and about 0.4% of memory CD8 clonotypes were shared across a few donors. Pairwise subsampling indicated that sequencing depth was expected to affect the degree of clonotype sharing among donors.

For the CD8 naive samples, CD45RO-negative cells were positively selected for CCR7, yielding a CD45RA+CCR7+ population from which TemRA cells were excluded. Healthy HIV-negative adults with no recently reported acute infections or vaccinations were included as donors. Only Caucasian adults living in Nashville, Tennessee, USA were represented among the donors. Blood was obtained by leukapheresis, after which PBMCs were separated by Ficoll-Histopaque density gradient centrifugation and cryopreserved in liquid nitrogen vapor phase. Purity and quantity of every magnetically sorted T cell population were checked by analytical flow cytometry. Each sorted fraction had its genomic DNA isolated and then quantified by UV absorbance on a Nanodrop 2000c. Based on the germline V gene (reference sequence), the CDR1 and CDR2 sequences are LNHDA and SQIVND. The CDR3 covers 15 residues, taking in both the cysteine and the phenylalanine. Only the CDR3 portion is preserved as DNA: 45 bases, with reading frame beginning at the first base. Trimming costs V 3 bases and J 3 bases, and their ends lie 15 bases apart.

TCR CDR3 regions were amplified from genomic DNA by multiplex PCR using the deep immunoSEQ assay. Genomic DNA extracted from each cell subset was distributed evenly over all wells of several immunoSEQ 96-well plates, and each plate served as one replicate. For sorted subsets, each replicate PCR was loaded with 200 ng genomic DNA, equivalent to 30,000 or so T cell genomes. Purified libraries were quantified with a Qubit 3.0 fluorometer, sized on a Bioanalyzer 2100, and re-quantified with the KAPA Library Quantification kit. Every immunoSEQ 96-well plate was sequenced on a separate single-read 150-cycle Illumina NextSeq 550 flow cell. On the authors' methods: Because the immunoSEQ output included only junctional sequences and no quality scores, the filtering could not be the same as the filtering used for full-length reads. To assign V/J genes and CDR3, sequences were annotated using PyIR, a Python wrapper for IgBLAST v1.9, with IMGT germline references. Any read was removed if the V/J assignment was weak (E-value above 1e-6), the CDR3 was missing, or the read contained stop codons, out-of-frame junctions, or ambiguous translated residues. V3J clonotypes were defined as sequences sharing the same inferred V gene, J gene, and CDR3 amino acid sequence. Percentage overlap between repertoires was computed as shared unique clonotypes divided by the size of the smaller repertoire. Repertoire richness was assessed with RTK rarefaction, the Chao1 estimator, and Recon v2.1 estimates of unobserved clonotypes. OLGA was used to compute generation probabilities for all TCRbeta clonotypes that the gDNA method yielded from a few donors. TCRdb mirrors the immuneACCESS table, restricted to in-frame sequences. Some clones are absent from its copies; in checked studies, under half trace to an unresolved V gene, and the reason for the others is unknown. V and J calls and clone size are given by that table; D and trimming were obtained from the DNA. The sample table shows approximately 1.9 million clones, and about 93% are seen once. Of the sample, around 1.7% is held by the ten largest clones.

Concerning this clone: What antigen it recognizes has not been identified. Base qualities are not recorded, but no much larger clone differs from it by a single base.

This chain is built from TRBV19 and TRBJ2-7; confidence is insufficient to name the D gene. The sequenced sample consisted of naive CD8+ T cells from PBMCs. What the cell subset or site label conveys for this sample: CD45RA+CCR7+. The sequence was collected from a man aged 18 to 30 in good health. Some clones in this sample may be carry-over from other donors' samples. The nucleotide sequence reads as follows: TGTGCCAGTAGTATCTATCTGGGGAAAAACTACGAGCAGTACTTC. Protein translation: CASSIYLGKNYEQYF.